The next 18 T cell receptor beta chains were all read from a single sample in a study of blood T cell repertoires in COVID-19. Here immunoSEQ multiplex PCR was the method, and the copy in TCRdb shows in-frame clones only, minus some. The profile shows 95,000 to 150,000 clones, over 75% of them singletons. Input material: peripheral blood. Source of these receptors: an elderly man with active or convalescent COVID-19.

V is TRBV7-3 and J is TRBJ2-2; TRBD2 might be the D (5 bases). The length of the CDR3 is 12 residues. V was shortened by 8 bases and J by 1 base, with 5 bases between the two germline ends. In germline, CDR1 is SGHTA, CDR2 FQGTGA. This chain's CDR3 is CASGRNTGELFF. Here the CDR3 DNA reads TGTGCCAGCGGGAGGAACACCGGGGAGCTGTTTTTT.

V gene TRBV24-1 combines with J gene TRBJ1-6, with 7 bases aligning to TRBD1. V shed 4 bases, J shed 8 bases, and the junction held 7 bases outside the gene matches. In germline, CDR1 is KGHDR, CDR2 SFDVKD. CDR3 length: 15 amino acids. CDR3 in amino acids: CATSEWTGVYSPLHF. CDR3 sequence (DNA): TGTGCCACCAGTGAGTGGACAGGTGTATATTCACCCCTCCACTTT.

The CDR3 nucleotides are TGTGCCAGTAGTGGGCTAGGACTCAGGTACAATGAGCAGTTCTTC. Residues: CASSGLGLRYNEQFF. This chain connects TRBV19 to TRBJ2-1; tentative D call: TRBD2 (5 bases). Germline V gene data show CDR1 as LNHDA and CDR2 as SQIVND (reference sequence). The CDR3 sequence is 15 residues long. Trimming shortened V by 5 bases and J by 4 bases, and 15 bases separated the two germline ends. The whole variable domain, remainder taken from reference TRBV19 and TRBJ2-1, is DGGITQSPKYLFRKEGQNVTLSCEQNLNHDAMYWYRQDPGQGLRLIYYSQIVNDFQKGDIAEGYSVSREKKESFPLTVTSAQKNPTAFYLCASSGLGLRYNEQFFGPGTRLTVL.

This chain uses TRBV19 with TRBJ2-1; 8 nucleotides line up with TRBD2. This CDR3 has 17 residues. V lost 0 bases and J lost 8; bases outside the gene matches: 12. Per the germline V gene, CDR1 is LNHDA and CDR2 is SQIVND (reference sequence). The CDR3 here is CASSIDLVGGALDEQFF. The CDR3 DNA follows: TGTGCCAGTAGTATAGACCTCGTCGGGGGGGCCCTCGATGAGCAGTTCTTC. The complete variable domain, with remaining parts taken from reference TRBV19 and TRBJ2-1, reads DGGITQSPKYLFRKEGQNVTLSCEQNLNHDAMYWYRQDPGQGLRLIYYSQIVNDFQKGDIAEGYSVSREKKESFPLTVTSAQKNPTAFYLCASSIDLVGGALDEQFFGPGTRLTVL.

The chain uses TRBV7-3 and TRBJ1-1; no firm D call. Germline values: CDR1 SGHTA, CDR2 FQGTGA. There are 13 residues in the CDR3. V dropped 2 bases and J dropped 3 bases, with 7 bases sitting between them. CDR3 DNA sequence: TGTGCCAGCAGCTTAGGCACATACACTGAAGCTTTCTTT. It translates to CASSLGTYTEAFF.

The chain uses TRBV7-2 and TRBJ1-3; D call uncertain. The CDR3 runs to 16 residues. Trimming pared 3 bases from V and 0 bases from J, leaving 12 bases between. Germline CDR1 reads SGHTA; CDR2 reads FQGNSA. The CDR3 DNA reads TGTGCCAGCAGCTTGACCGGGTTCACCTCTGGAAACACCATATATTTT. This codes for CASSLTGFTSGNTIYF.

The rearrangement joins TRBV28 to TRBJ1-2; 7 bases map to TRBD1. Germline values: CDR1 MDHEN, CDR2 SYDVKM. Trimming cost V 8 bases and J 5 bases; bases outside gene matches: 11. The CDR3 spans 14 residues. The CDR3 region has the DNA TGTGCCAGCGGAACCGGGGACAGATCTTATGGCTACACCTTC. Its protein product is CASGTGDRSYGYTF.

The chain carries TRBV11-2 and TRBJ1-6; D may be TRBD1 (6 bases). The V and J ends lost 2 bases and 7 bases respectively, with 9 bases between them. Per the germline V gene, CDR1 is SGHAT and CDR2 is FQNNGV. This CDR3 contains 14 residues. The CDR3 loop reads CASSLSRGNSPLHF. DNA for the CDR3: TGTGCCAGCAGCTTATCCAGGGGAAATTCACCCCTCCACTTT.

This chain uses TRBV13 with TRBJ2-7; 9 bases line up with TRBD2. V gave up 1 base and J gave up 9 bases; unmatched junction bases: 10. In germline, CDR1 is PRHDT, CDR2 FYEKMQ (reference sequence). The CDR3 covers 15 residues. The chain's CDR3 is CASSLAVSGGQGQYF. The CDR3 DNA reads as TGTGCCAGCAGCTTAGCGGTTAGCGGGGGTCAAGGGCAGTACTTC.

This clone was seen more than once but under ten times. The chain is built from TRBV21-1 and TRBJ2-1; the table's D gene call, TRBD1, was not cross checked with the DNA. TRBV21-1 corresponds to a pseudogene. The CDR3 consists of 15 residues. The CDR3: CASSGRDRGPNEQFF. The CDR3 DNA sequence: TGTGCCAGCAGCGGCCGGGACAGGGGCCCCAATGAGCAGTTCTTC.

The chain carries TRBV13 and TRBJ1-5; D ambiguous. Germline lookup yields CDR1 PRHDT and CDR2 FYEKMQ (reference sequence). Deletions cut 2 bases from V and 9 bases from J, with 8 bases between. The CDR3 runs to 12 residues. CDR3 DNA: TGTGCCAGCAGCTTACTCGGAGGGCCCCAGCATTTT. Translated, it gives CASSLLGGPQHF.

The J gene is TRBJ1-1, the V gene TRBV6-5, with D unclear. Germline V gives CDR1 MNHEY, CDR2 SVGAGI. The CDR3 runs to 14 residues. Trimming pared 2 bases from V and 5 bases from J, leaving 12 bases between. CDR3 bases: TGTGCCAGCAGTTACAAGCAACTAGGAACTGAAGCTTTCTTT. Translation: CASSYKQLGTEAFF.

This clone has only one observation. The chain employs TRBV5-4 and TRBJ1-2; D perhaps matches TRBD1 (6 bases). The V gene lost 0 bases and the J gene lost 8 bases, with 8 bases spanning the gap. CDR1 is SGHNT, CDR2 YYREEE, per germline (reference sequence). The CDR3 contains 12 residues. Written as DNA, the CDR3 is TGTGCCAGCAGCTTGGAGACAGGAGGCTACACCTTC. Residues: CASSLETGGYTF.

J is TRBJ2-3 and V is TRBV4-2; a weak D match, TRBD2 (6 bases). Trimming left V 4 bases short and J 1 base short, with 9 bases between. Looked up from germline, CDR1 is LGHNA and CDR2 is YNFKEQ. The CDR3 has 14 amino acids. CDR3 coding DNA: TGTGCCAGCAGCCTTCCTAGCGGCACAGATACGCAGTATTTT. It specifies CASSLPSGTDTQYF.

V and J are TRBV24-1 and TRBJ2-1; no definite D call. Germline V gene sequence: CDR1 KGHDR, CDR2 SFDVKD. Trimming pared 1 base from V and 0 bases from J, leaving 9 bases between. The CDR3 spans 16 residues. CDR3 DNA: TGTGCCACCAGTGATTTAGACACAACCTCCTACAATGAGCAGTTCTTC. This codes for CATSDLDTTSYNEQFF.

In this sample, this clone turned up once. The rearrangement links TRBV5-1 to TRBJ1-5, with D unresolved. Germline assignment: CDR1 SGHRS and CDR2 YFSETQ. V lost 0 bases, J lost 4 bases, and 11 bases lay in between. This CDR3 comprises 15 residues. The CDR3 DNA follows: TGCGCCAGCAGCTTGGCCGGGGAAGGGAATCAGCCCCAGCATTTT. It encodes CASSLAGEGNQPQHF.

This clone appeared once. The V gene is TRBV28, the J gene TRBJ2-5, with 14 bases lining up with TRBD2. The CDR3 has 18 amino acids. Germline CDR1 is MDHEN and CDR2 is SYDVKM. The V gene end was trimmed by 5 bases and the J gene end by 5 bases; junction bases not matched to a gene: 13. The CDR3 sequence: CASSQIRTSGGWRETQYF. CDR3 sequence (DNA): TGTGCCAGCAGTCAAATTAGGACTAGCGGGGGGTGGAGGGAGACCCAGTACTTC.

This chain uses TRBV2 with TRBJ2-4, with D unresolved. V lost 1 base to trimming and J lost 1 base, with 8 bases between them. Germline V gives CDR1 SNHLY, CDR2 FYNNEI. The CDR3 sequence is 15 residues long. The DNA of the CDR3 is TGTGCCAGCAGTGAAGGTAGCTCCGCCAAAAACATTCAGTACTTC. Translating it yields CASSEGSSAKNIQYF.